The clone carrying this T cell receptor beta chain was detected a few times. The data belong to a study of response to subunit inactivated influenza vaccine. This CDR3 is 14 amino acids long. V gave up 6 bases and J gave up 6 bases, with 15 bases separating them. CDR1 is SNHLY, CDR2 FYNNEI, per germline. Using its own MiXCR run on the RT-PCR reads, TCRdb lists one record per CDR3 protein. The sample lists about 500,000 distinct CDR3 sequences; about 15% were seen once. The sequencing used CD4+ T cells sorted from PBMCs, collected less than 30 months after vaccination. The rearrangement joins TRBV2 to TRBJ2-1; unclear D gene. The receptor was isolated from a man between 50 and 70 years old who received an inactivated influenza vaccine. The CDR3 here is CASSLEVRVNEQFF. CDR3 DNA sequence: TGTGCCAGCAGCCTAGAAGTACGGGTCAATGAGCAGTTCTTC.